The rows below give T cell receptor beta chains drawn from one sample of a study of blood T cell repertoires in COVID-19. The table came from immunoSEQ multiplex PCR; TCRdb's copy has only in-frame clones and leaves some out. Here the sample spans more than 85,000 clones, approximately 80% being singletons. The specimen was peripheral blood. These receptors came from a human donor in a cohort sampled during active COVID-19. Each CDR3 is given with its conserved first and last residue. A D gene is named only where the DNA matches it firmly. Expanded clones are given a class, and other clones once, few, many or no size at all.

D gene,J gene,clone size,V gene,CDR3 protein,CDR3 DNA
TRBD1,TRBJ2-7,.,TRBV6-2/TRBV6-3,CASSRTGTYEQYF,TGTGCCAGCAGCCGGACAGGGACTTACGAGCAGTACTTC
.,TRBJ2-3,.,TRBV27,CASRLSWGPSIDTQYF,TGTGCCAGCAGGCTGTCATGGGGGCCTTCAATAGATACGCAGTATTTT
TRBD2,TRBJ2-1,.,TRBV28,CASLSLAGYNEQFF,TGTGCCAGCTTAAGCCTAGCGGGCTACAATGAGCAGTTCTTC
.,TRBJ1-2,.,TRBV12-3/TRBV12-4,CASSLGMTGGYTF,TGTGCCAGCAGTTTGGGTATGACGGGTGGCTACACCTTC
.,TRBJ1-2,.,TRBV6-5,CASRKPRDGYTF,TGTGCCAGCAGGAAACCCCGAGATGGCTACACCTTC
TRBD2,TRBJ2-4,.,TRBV6-5,CASSPGLANIQYF,TGTGCCAGCAGTCCGGGACTAGCAAACATTCAGTACTTC
TRBD1,TRBJ2-2,.,TRBV12-5,CASGLVPRDEGASGTGELFF,TGTGCTAGTGGTTTGGTACCACGCGACGAGGGGGCTTCAGGCACCGGGGAGCTGTTTTTT
.,TRBJ2-1,.,TRBV9,CASSVVSSSYNEQFF,TGTGCCAGCAGCGTAGTCTCCTCCTCCTACAATGAGCAGTTCTTC
TRBD2,TRBJ2-1,.,TRBV10-1,CASSESGLALNEQFF,TGCGCCAGCAGTGAATCGGGACTAGCTTTAAATGAGCAGTTCTTC
.,TRBJ1-1,.,TRBV5-1,CASSLAAGTEAFF,TGCGCCAGCAGCTTGGCTGCGGGGACTGAAGCTTTCTTT
.,TRBJ1-2,.,TRBV12-5,CASVQSSNFYGYTF,TGTGCTAGTGTTCAATCCTCGAACTTCTATGGCTACACCTTC
.,TRBJ2-2,.,TRBV18,CASSPANTGELFF,TGTGCCAGCTCACCGGCAAACACCGGGGAGCTGTTTTTT
.,TRBJ1-2,.,TRBV28,CASASLADYGYTF,TGTGCCAGCGCCTCCTTAGCAGACTATGGCTACACCTTC
TRBD1,TRBJ1-2,once,TRBV28,CASSFDRVDGYTF,TGTGCCAGCAGTTTCGACAGGGTCGATGGCTACACCTTC
.,TRBJ1-5,.,TRBV12-5,CASGLVPNHNRDGLGGGPQHF,TGTGCTAGTGGTTTGGTACCCAACCACAACCGGGACGGACTGGGGGGGGGTCCCCAGCATTTT
TRBD2,TRBJ2-5,.,TRBV10-2,CASKLAGGPRETQYF,TGCGCCAGCAAGCTAGCGGGGGGACCGAGAGAGACCCAGTACTTC
TRBD1,TRBJ1-5,.,TRBV19,CASSRDREVGQPQHF,TGTGCCAGTAGCAGAGACAGGGAGGTAGGTCAGCCCCAGCATTTT
.,TRBJ2-5,.,TRBV28,CASNSNRVGRFRQETQYF,TGTGCCAGCAATTCTAACAGGGTTGGAAGGTTCCGCCAAGAGACCCAGTACTTC
.,TRBJ2-1,.,TRBV9,CASSVMSGPSYNEQFF,TGTGCCAGCAGCGTAATGAGCGGGCCCTCCTACAATGAGCAGTTCTTC
.,TRBJ2-7,.,TRBV6-1,CASSGGLQGSSYEQYF,TGTGCCAGCAGTGGGGGGCTACAGGGCTCCTCCTACGAGCAGTACTTC
.,TRBJ1-5,.,TRBV6-2/TRBV6-3,CASSYRTGRFDQPQHF,TGTGCCAGCAGTTACCGTACCGGGAGGTTCGATCAGCCCCAGCATTTT
TRBD1,TRBJ2-3,.,TRBV5-1,CASSLVVTGTRGTQYF,TGCGCCAGCAGCTTGGTGGTGACAGGGACCCGAGGGACGCAGTATTTT
TRBD2,TRBJ2-1,.,TRBV6-2/TRBV6-3,CASSYPSRGGGADEQFF,TGTGCCAGCAGTTACCCCTCTCGGGGCGGGGGGGCCGACGAGCAGTTCTTC
TRBD2,TRBJ2-3,.,TRBV9,CASTLTSGTDTQYF,TGTGCCAGCACTTTAACTAGCGGGACAGATACGCAGTATTTT
TRBD1,TRBJ1-1,.,TRBV5-1,CASSYRTGGTEAFF,TGCGCCAGCAGCTATAGGACAGGGGGCACTGAAGCTTTCTTT
.,TRBJ1-1,.,TRBV3-1/TRBV3-2,CASSQGTVHTEAFF,TGTGCCAGCAGCCAAGGGACAGTCCACACTGAAGCTTTCTTT
.,TRBJ2-3,once,TRBV12-5,CASGGQNTDTQYF,TGTGCTAGTGGCGGACAAAACACAGATACGCAGTATTTT
.,TRBJ1-5,.,TRBV12-3/TRBV12-4,CASSRGQNQPQHF,TGTGCCAGCAGCCGAGGACAGAATCAGCCCCAGCATTTT
.,TRBJ1-2,few,TRBV9,CASSVSGRGDYGYTF,TGTGCCAGCAGCGTAAGCGGTCGAGGAGACTATGGCTACACCTTC
.,TRBJ2-3,.,TRBV4-2,CASSQQIFLQADTQYF,TGTGCCAGCAGCCAACAAATCTTTTTACAGGCAGATACGCAGTATTTT
TRBD2,TRBJ2-3,.,TRBV9,CASSVGPEATSKYF,TGTGCCAGCAGCGTAGGACCAGAGGCGACTAGCAAGTATTTT
.,TRBJ2-5,.,TRBV19,CASSGGGTFQETQYF,TGTGCCAGTAGCGGCGGCGGGACCTTCCAAGAGACCCAGTACTTC
TRBD2,TRBJ2-2,.,TRBV5-1,CASSPLTSGSFGELFF,TGCGCCAGCAGCCCCCTGACTAGCGGGAGTTTCGGGGAGCTGTTTTTT
.,TRBJ1-5,.,TRBV21-1,CASSKDGTGARVLDQPQHF,TGTGCCAGCAGCAAAGATGGGACAGGGGCCCGGGTATTAGATCAGCCCCAGCATTTT
.,TRBJ1-3,.,TRBV11-2,CASSTSSSGNTIYF,TGTGCCAGCAGCACCAGTTCGTCTGGAAACACCATATATTTT
TRBD2,TRBJ2-5,.,TRBV4-2,CASSQDWRASGSETQYF,TGTGCCAGCAGCCAAGATTGGCGGGCTAGCGGGAGTGAGACCCAGTACTTC
TRBD1,TRBJ2-1,.,TRBV9,CASSVGTGLDEQFF,TGTGCCAGCAGCGTTGGGACAGGGCTAGATGAGCAGTTCTTC
.,TRBJ2-6,.,TRBV28,CASSSPQGSAGANVLTF,TGTGCCAGCAGTTCCCCCCAGGGCAGCGCTGGGGCCAACGTCCTGACTTTC
.,TRBJ2-1,.,TRBV28,CASLPSRRAVYNEQFF,TGTGCCAGCCTTCCCTCCAGGAGGGCCGTATACAATGAGCAGTTCTTC
TRBD2,TRBJ2-7,.,TRBV27,CASSLGRDSYEQYF,TGTGCCAGCAGTTTAGGGAGGGATTCCTACGAGCAGTACTTC
TRBD1,TRBJ1-2,.,TRBV28,CASSAGTGINYGYTF,TGTGCCAGCAGTGCCGGGACAGGTATCAACTATGGCTACACCTTC
.,TRBJ1-5,.,TRBV7-2,CASSLLRGDSNQPQHF,TGTGCCAGCAGCTTATTGCGCGGCGATAGCAATCAGCCCCAGCATTTT